One and the same sample provided the 8 T cell receptor beta chains below, sequenced in a study of identifying expanded T cells in peripheral blood. Sequencing was performed with immunoSEQ multiplex PCR; in TCRdb, only in-frame clones are kept and a portion is missing. The sample consists of roughly 61,000 clones, roughly nine tenths of them appearing once. Source material: blood. These receptors originate from a person between 18 and 75 years old in good health.

This chain connects TRBV30 to TRBJ2-2; unclear D gene. Germline CDR1 reads GTSNPN; CDR2 reads SVGIG (reference sequence). The CDR3 extends over 13 amino acids. V was pared by 2 bases and J by 4 bases, with 8 bases between. The CDR3 is CAWSIDGTGELFF. Written as DNA, the CDR3 is TGTGCCTGGAGTATCGACGGCACCGGGGAGCTGTTTTTT.

The chain couples TRBV11-1 to TRBJ2-2; no firm D call. There are 13 residues in the CDR3. The V and J ends lost 5 bases and 7 bases respectively, with 11 bases between them. Germline V gene data show CDR1 as SGHAT and CDR2 as FQDESV (reference sequence). The CDR3 loop is CASSLGSRGELFF. DNA for the CDR3: TGTGCCAGCAGCCTCGGGTCCCGCGGGGAGCTGTTTTTT.

The chain employs TRBV19 and TRBJ2-3; D not resolved. V lost 3 bases and J 2 bases, leaving 3 bases between the germline ends. The CDR3 runs to 12 residues. Germline lookup yields CDR1 LNHDA and CDR2 SQIVND (reference sequence). CDR3 DNA sequence: TGTGCCAGTAGTATGTTCACAGATACGCAGTATTTT. Amino acid sequence: CASSMFTDTQYF.

The rearrangement joins TRBV7-9 to TRBJ2-7; 7 nucleotides align to TRBD1. The CDR3 totals 14 residues. The V segment lost 5 bases and the J segment 5 bases; nucleotides outside the gene matches: 9. The germline V gene has CDR1 SEHNR and CDR2 FQNEAQ (reference sequence). The CDR3 reads CASSHRQGSNEQYF. The CDR3 DNA sequence: TGTGCCAGCAGCCATAGACAGGGTAGCAACGAGCAGTACTTC. The whole variable domain, filled in from reference TRBV7-9 and TRBJ2-7, reads DTGVSQNPRHKITKRGQNVTFRCDPISEHNRLYWYRQTLGQGPEFLTYFQNEAQLEKSRLLSDRFSAERPKGSFSTLEIQRTEQGDSAMYLCASSHRQGSNEQYFGPGTRLTVT.

CDR3 sequence: CAEAITNTGELFF. CDR3 nucleotides: TGTGCGGAGGCAATAACGAACACCGGGGAGCTGTTTTTT. V and J are TRBV7-2 and TRBJ2-2; perhaps TRBD2 as D (5 bases). Germline CDR1 reads SGHTA; CDR2 reads FQGNSA. The CDR3 is made up of 13 amino acids.

The V gene is TRBV2, the J gene TRBJ2-3; 11 bases agree with TRBD2. The trim removed 5 bases at V and 4 bases at J, leaving 5 bases unmatched. Per the germline V gene, CDR1 is SNHLY and CDR2 is FYNNEI. The CDR3 length is 15 residues. This chain's CDR3 is CASSPRSGGADTQYF. The CDR3 DNA reads as TGTGCCAGCAGTCCTCGTAGCGGGGGGGCAGATACGCAGTATTTT. Complete variable domain (other parts from reference TRBV2 and TRBJ2-3): EPEVTQTPSHQVTQMGQEVILRCVPISNHLYFYWYRQILGQKVEFLVSFYNNEISEKSEIFDDQFSVERPDGSNFTLKIRSTKLEDSAMYFCASSPRSGGADTQYFGPGTRLTVL.

The rearrangement uses TRBV21-1 and TRBJ2-5; the table's D call, TRBD2, has no DNA check behind it. TRBV21-1 is designated a pseudogene. This CDR3 comprises 13 residues. CDR3 in DNA: TGTGCCACCCCATACGCGAATAAAGAGACCCAGTACTTC. Amino acids: CATPYANKETQYF.

The genes are TRBV6-6 and TRBJ1-2; D not certain. V lost 0 bases and J lost 4, with 12 bases in between. This CDR3 has 15 amino acids. CDR1 and CDR2 (germline): MNHNY, SVGAGI (reference sequence). The CDR3 DNA reads TGTGCCAGCAGTTACTCGAATCCGGGCCCCTATGGCTACACCTTC. Amino acids: CASSYSNPGPYGYTF.